Below are 9 T cell receptor beta chains sequenced from a single sample in a study of early T cells in non-severe SARS-CoV-2 infection. TCRdb re-derived calls from the 5' RACE reads in MiXCR, one entry per CDR3 protein. The sample lists more than 55,000 distinct CDR3 sequences; around 13% were seen once. The specimen was whole blood. These receptors were collected from an adult who was a healthcare worker with PCR-confirmed SARS-CoV-2 infection or an uninfected control (not recorded which).

This clonotype came up many times. The gene calls are TRBV5-1 and TRBJ2-7, with D unclear. V was shortened by 4 bases and J by 0 bases, with 11 bases between the two germline ends. Germline loops: CDR1 SGHRS, CDR2 YFSETQ. The CDR3 is 14 amino acids. The CDR3 DNA follows: TGCGCCAGCAGCGTCGAGTACCGCTCCTACGAGCAGTACTTC. Translated, it gives CASSVEYRSYEQYF.

The chain links TRBV27 to TRBJ2-7; tentative D call: TRBD2 (6 bases). The CDR3 length is 13 residues. The germline V and J ends were trimmed by 8 bases and 4 bases, with 15 bases remaining between them. Per the germline V gene, CDR1 is MNHEY and CDR2 is SMNVEV (reference sequence). The CDR3 nucleotides read TGTGCCAGCGGGGGGTTCGGAAAGTACGAGCAGTACTTC. Translated: CASGGFGKYEQYF.

This clonotype was picked up many times. The V call is TRBV6-6, the J call TRBJ2-1; D not resolved. V was pared by 2 bases and J by 0 bases, with 8 bases between. The CDR3 loop spans 15 amino acids. The germline V gene encodes CDR1 MNHNY and CDR2 SVGAGI (reference sequence). The CDR3 protein is CASSYQSGSYNEQFF. For the CDR3, the DNA is TGTGCCAGCAGTTACCAATCCGGCTCCTACAATGAGCAGTTCTTC.

The V and J genes are TRBV18 and TRBJ1-3; TRBD1 is a possible D gene (5 bases). The germline gives CDR1 KGHSH, CDR2 LQKENI. The CDR3 consists of 13 residues. V was pared by 5 bases and J by 4 bases, with 9 bases between. This chain's CDR3 is CASSSNRGNTIYF. CDR3 sequence (DNA): TGTGCCAGCTCATCGAACAGGGGAAACACCATATATTTT.

The rearrangement links TRBV6-1 to TRBJ1-1; D might be TRBD1 (5 bases). Trimming removed 6 bases from V and 1 base from J, with 9 bases in between. Germline V CDR1 and CDR2: MNHNS, SASEGT. CDR3 length: 13 amino acids. CDR3 region: CASRMTENTEAFF. The CDR3 DNA reads as TGTGCCAGCAGGATGACAGAGAACACTGAAGCTTTCTTT.

This clonotype was detected many times. J is TRBJ1-6 and V is TRBV2; 11 nucleotides agree with TRBD1. The length of the CDR3 is 15 residues. With V trimmed by 4 bases and J by 5 bases, 1 base remained unmatched. Germline lookup yields CDR1 SNHLY and CDR2 FYNNEI. The CDR3 DNA is TGTGCCAGCAGTGGGACAGGGGGCGATAATTCACCCCTCCACTTT. The encoded protein is CASSGTGGDNSPLHF.

This clonotype showed up many times. The V gene is TRBV5-4, the J gene TRBJ2-4; 12 bases map to TRBD2. This CDR3 region has 16 residues. V lost 5 bases to trimming and J lost 3 bases; unmatched junction nucleotides: 6. From germline, CDR1 is SGHNT and CDR2 YYREEE (reference sequence). The CDR3 protein is CASRASGGAGKNIQYF. CDR3 in DNA: TGTGCCAGCAGGGCTAGCGGGGGGGCCGGCAAAAACATTCAGTACTTC. Filled out from reference TRBV5-4 and TRBJ2-4, the complete variable domain reads ETGVTQSPTHLIKTRGQQVTLRCSSQSGHNTVSWYQQALGQGPQFIFQYYREEENGRGNFPPRFSGLQFPNYSSELNVNALELDDSALYLCASRASGGAGKNIQYFGAGTRLSVL.

This clonotype was detected a few times. This chain connects TRBV20-1 to TRBJ1-6, with TRBD1 identical over 10 bases. Germline CDR1 and CDR2: DFQATT and SNEGSKA (reference sequence). V shed 2 bases, J shed 14 bases, and the junction held 9 bases outside the gene matches. This CDR3 comprises 14 residues. The CDR3, as DNA: TGCAGTGCTAGACTCGACAGGGGGCTAGCTGCCCTCCACTTT. Amino acid sequence: CSARLDRGLAALHF.

V is TRBV5-1 and J is TRBJ1-1; the D is unclear. The V end lost 0 bases, the J end lost 1 base, and 7 bases lay between the germline ends. The CDR3 runs 14 residues. Germline CDR1 is SGHRS and CDR2 is YFSETQ. The CDR3 DNA follows: TGCGCCAGCAGCTTGGCGGGCGCGAACACTGAAGCTTTCTTT. This codes for CASSLAGANTEAFF.